The 14 T cell receptor beta chains below come from one sample, sequenced in a study of OX40 agonist ivuxolimab in advanced cancers. Profiled with immunoSEQ multiplex PCR; TCRdb holds only in-frame clones, not every one. The table lists about 75,000 clones, about 92% of them singletons. Sequencing was performed on CD4+ or CD8+ T cells sorted from blood, taken in a trial of the OX40 agonist ivuxolimab. The receptors derive from an adult with an advanced solid tumor such as melanoma, head and neck, liver or kidney cancer.

The rearrangement joins TRBV28 to TRBJ2-5; maybe TRBD2 (5 bases). Trimming took 4 bases from V and 9 from J, leaving 9 bases between them. From germline, CDR1 is MDHEN and CDR2 SYDVKM. The CDR3 is 11 residues long. In nucleotides, the CDR3 is TGTGCCAGCAGTTCGGACTCGGCCCAGTACTTC. Encoded protein: CASSSDSAQYF.

This chain uses TRBV7-2 with TRBJ1-3; D gene ambiguous. V shed 5 bases and J shed 1 base, with 15 bases lying between them. CDR1 and CDR2 (germline): SGHTA, FQGNSA. This CDR3 contains 16 residues. The CDR3 nucleotides read TGTGCCAGCAGCCCTCTTCTCGTGGAATCTGGAAACACCATATATTTT. Translated: CASSPLLVESGNTIYF.

The genes are TRBV28 and TRBJ1-4; no clear D. Looked up from germline, CDR1 is MDHEN and CDR2 is SYDVKM. The CDR3 has 11 residues. V shed 6 bases and J shed 8 bases, with 7 bases lying between them. CDR3 residues: CASRVQEKLFF. As DNA, the CDR3 is TGTGCCAGCAGGGTACAGGAAAAACTGTTTTTT. Complete variable domain (other parts from reference TRBV28 and TRBJ1-4): DVKVTQSSRYLVKRTGEKVFLECVQDMDHENMFWYRQDPGLGLRLIYFSYDVKMKEKGDIPEGYSVSREKKERFSLILESASTNQTSMYLCASRVQEKLFFGSGTQLSVL.

This rearrangement joins TRBV7-9 to TRBJ2-7, with 7 bases aligning to TRBD2. The J segment lost 1 base and the V segment lost 1 base, leaving 1 base of the junction unmatched. The CDR3 length is 14 residues. The germline V gene encodes CDR1 SEHNR and CDR2 FQNEAQ (reference sequence). CDR3 in amino acids: CASSLGGGSYEQYF. Here the CDR3 DNA reads TGTGCCAGCAGCTTAGGCGGGGGTTCCTACGAGCAGTACTTC.

V usage is TRBV5-6 and J usage is TRBJ2-5; no definite D call. Between the trimmed V and J ends, which lost 0 bases and 3 bases, there was a span of 6 bases. Germline CDR1 is SGHDT and CDR2 is YYEEEE. CDR3 length: 13 residues. The DNA for the CDR3 is TGTGCCAGCAGCTTGGACAGAAAAGAGACCCAGTACTTC. Translation: CASSLDRKETQYF.

This chain uses TRBV28 with TRBJ2-3; D perhaps matches TRBD2 (5 bases). The CDR3 runs to 13 residues. Germline CDR1 MDHEN, CDR2 SYDVKM. Between the trimmed V and J ends, which lost 4 bases and 5 bases, there was a span of 10 bases. The CDR3 bases are TGTGCCAGCAGTTCCCATGGGAGAGATACGCAGTATTTT. This encodes CASSSHGRDTQYF.

V gene TRBV6-6 combines with J gene TRBJ2-1; no reliable D call. The germline V gene has CDR1 MNHNY and CDR2 SVGAGI (reference sequence). V lost 6 bases and J lost 6, with 9 bases in between. The CDR3 runs 12 residues. CDR3 nucleotides: TGTGCCAGCAGAGTATTGGGCAATGAGCAGTTCTTC. Translation gives CASRVLGNEQFF.

J is TRBJ2-7 and V is TRBV28; D might be TRBD1 or TRBD2, each matching 5 bases. The CDR3 loop spans 14 amino acids. Looked up from germline, CDR1 is MDHEN and CDR2 is SYDVKM. V was clipped by 8 bases and J by 2 bases, with 16 bases between them. The CDR3 here is CASRDPNLPYEQYF. CDR3 coding DNA: TGTGCCAGCCGGGACCCAAACCTCCCCTACGAGCAGTACTTC.

The J gene is TRBJ1-5, the V gene TRBV30; D remains unclear. Germline V lookup: CDR1 GTSNPN, CDR2 SVGIG (reference sequence). CDR3 length: 14 residues. Trimming took 5 bases from V and 2 from J, leaving 13 bases between them. CDR3 protein: CAWQSTVGNQPQHF. CDR3 bases: TGTGCCTGGCAGTCCACAGTGGGCAATCAGCCCCAGCATTTT.

The chain links TRBV15 to TRBJ2-7; D is perhaps TRBD2 (5 bases). CDR3 length: 11 residues. Germline V gene lookup returns CDR1 LNHNV and CDR2 YYDKDF (reference sequence). The ends were cut back, 8 bases at V and 4 bases at J, with 9 bases in the middle. CDR3 region: CATSSFYEQYF. Here the CDR3 DNA reads TGTGCCACCTCTAGCTTTTACGAGCAGTACTTC.

V usage is TRBV6-1 and J usage is TRBJ2-4; D remains unclear. Germline CDR1 is MNHNS and CDR2 is SASEGT. This CDR3 has 13 residues. The germline V and J ends were trimmed by 2 bases and 6 bases, with 8 bases remaining between them. The CDR3: CASSESLRNIQYF. DNA of the CDR3: TGTGCCAGCAGTGAAAGCCTCCGAAACATTCAGTACTTC.

The CDR3: CASSPPTTDSSYEQYF. CDR3 sequence (DNA): TGTGCCAGCTCACCACCGACAACAGACAGCTCCTACGAGCAGTACTTC. This chain uses TRBV18 with TRBJ2-7; possibly TRBD1 for D (5 bases). Germline V gene sequence: CDR1 KGHSH, CDR2 LQKENI. With 0 bases removed from V and 0 bases from J, the gap between germline ends came to 12 bases. CDR3 length: 16 amino acids.

V gene TRBV7-2 combines with J gene TRBJ2-3, with D perhaps TRBD2 (6 bases). This CDR3 is 14 amino acids long. V lost 4 bases and J lost 4, with 12 bases in between. From germline, CDR1 is SGHTA and CDR2 FQGNSA. The CDR3 coding sequence is TGTGCCAGCAGCTCGGGGGTTAGGGCAGATACGCAGTATTTT. Protein sequence: CASSSGVRADTQYF.

This clone occurred a few times. The rearrangement joins TRBV4-1 to TRBJ2-7; TRBD1 aligns across 9 bases. The germline gives CDR1 MGHRA, CDR2 YSYEKL. The CDR3 is made up of 14 amino acids. V shed 6 bases and J 2 bases; nucleotides not matched to a gene: 5. The CDR3 DNA follows: TGCGCCAGCAGTCTGAGACAGGGGGCCTACGAGCAGTACTTC. Protein product: CASSLRQGAYEQYF.